This entry features one T cell receptor beta chain sequence. Its cognate antigen is unknown. The sample belongs to a study of CD8+ T cells in alopecia areata. The wider study: It was oral tofacitinib, at 5 to 10 mg twice daily, that treated patients received. After 6 to 18 months of tofacitinib, follow-up continued 6 months off drug.

Broader study findings: Higher clonality than in normal scalp was seen in lesional scalp, especially alopecia totalis/universalis.

RNA was isolated and reverse transcribed to cDNA, the sequencing template. Sequencing was performed with immunoSEQ multiplex PCR; in TCRdb, only in-frame clones are kept and a portion is missing. The sample has 160,000 or so clones; about 67% are singletons. The CDR3 is made up of 13 amino acids. The germline V gene has CDR1 MGHRA and CDR2 YSYEKL. V was clipped by 1 base and J by 8 bases, with 9 bases between them. The sample was CD8+ T cells sorted from blood, taken at week 0. The TCR comes from a human donor with alopecia areata. The chain joins TRBV4-1 to TRBJ2-1, with D unresolved. The CDR3 is CASSQGQVDEQFF. Here the CDR3 DNA reads TGCGCCAGCAGCCAAGGTCAGGTCGATGAGCAGTTCTTC.